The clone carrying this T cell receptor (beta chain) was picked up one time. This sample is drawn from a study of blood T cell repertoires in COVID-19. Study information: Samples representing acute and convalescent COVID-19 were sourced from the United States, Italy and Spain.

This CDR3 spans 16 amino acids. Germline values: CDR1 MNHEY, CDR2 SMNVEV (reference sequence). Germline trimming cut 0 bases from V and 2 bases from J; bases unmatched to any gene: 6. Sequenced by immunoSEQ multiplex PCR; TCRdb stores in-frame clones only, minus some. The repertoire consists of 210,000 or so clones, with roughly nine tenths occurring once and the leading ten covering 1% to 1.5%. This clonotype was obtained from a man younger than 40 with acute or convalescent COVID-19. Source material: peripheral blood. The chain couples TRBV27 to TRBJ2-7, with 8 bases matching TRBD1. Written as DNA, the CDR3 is TGTGCCAGCAGTTTATCGACGGGACAGGCTGCCTACGAGCAGTACTTC. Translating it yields CASSLSTGQAAYEQYF.